The 21 T cell receptor beta chains given below trace back to one sample, sequenced in a study of metastatic and nonmetastatic thyroid tumors. Patients had received no treatment of any kind before thyroid surgery. TCRdb re-called clones via MiXCR from the PCR reads. The sample lists several thousand clones; approximately 30% were seen once. The sample was adjacent normal tissue. These receptors came from a female donor with papillary thyroid cancer or a benign thyroid nodule (not recorded which). Some clones in this sample may be carry-over from other donors' samples.

The table lists this clone with a few counts. The gene calls are TRBV6-2 or TRBV6-3 and TRBJ1-2, with 8 bases aligning to TRBD1. The trim removed 5 bases at V and 8 bases at J, leaving 7 bases unmatched. This CDR3 comprises 13 residues. Germline V gene sequence: CDR1 MNHEY, CDR2 SVGEGT. CDR3 nucleotides: TGTGCCAGCAGTAACGACAGGGGTGGCGGCTACACCTTC. Its translation is CASSNDRGGGYTF.

The V and J genes are TRBV5-1 and TRBJ2-3; D ambiguous. The CDR3 extends over 13 amino acids. Trimming removed 6 bases at V and 0 bases at J, with 8 bases between. CDR1 SGHRS and CDR2 YFSETQ come from the germline V gene. CDR3 sequence reads: CASNVPSTDTQYF. DNA of the CDR3: TGCGCCAGCAACGTGCCTAGCACAGATACGCAGTATTTT.

The chain joins TRBV6-2 or TRBV6-3 to TRBJ2-3; 9 bases match TRBD2. The J segment lost 3 bases and the V segment lost 5 bases, leaving 12 bases of the junction unmatched. Germline V gene data show CDR1 as MNHEY and CDR2 as SVGEGT. CDR3 length: 17 amino acids. CDR3: CASSPLLAREGTDTQYF. The CDR3 region has the DNA TGTGCCAGCAGTCCCCTCTTGGCGCGGGAGGGTACAGATACGCAGTATTTT.

This clone has only a few counts. This sequence joins TRBV6-1 and TRBJ2-7; 10 bases agree with TRBD2. The CDR3 loop spans 14 amino acids. Germline V gene sequence: CDR1 MNHNS, CDR2 SASEGT. V was pared by 5 bases and J by 6 bases, with 7 bases of the junction left unmatched. CDR3 sequence: CASSPLAGAREQYF. For the CDR3, the DNA is TGTGCCAGCAGTCCTCTAGCGGGAGCACGCGAGCAGTACTTC.

This sequence joins TRBV5-1 and TRBJ1-1; a weak D match, TRBD1 (6 bases). The CDR3 has 14 residues. The V end lost 2 bases, the J end lost 1 base, and 9 bases lay between the germline ends. Germline V gene data show CDR1 as SGHRS and CDR2 as YFSETQ. Here the CDR3 DNA reads TGCGCCAGCAGCTTCACAGGGCAGAACACTGAAGCTTTCTTT. Its translation: CASSFTGQNTEAFF. The entire variable domain, with the rest obtained from reference TRBV5-1 and TRBJ1-1, is as follows: KAGVTQTPRYLIKTRGQQVTLSCSPISGHRSVSWYQQTPGQGLQFLFEYFSETQRNKGNFPGRFSGRQFSNSRSEMNVSTLELGDSALYLCASSFTGQNTEAFFGQGTRLTVV.

The gene calls are TRBV6-1 and TRBJ2-7; TRBD1 might be the D (6 bases). Looked up from germline, CDR1 is MNHNS and CDR2 is SASEGT. V lost 7 bases and J 4 bases, leaving 14 bases between the germline ends. The CDR3 is 13 amino acids. CDR3 sequence: CASNSGQRYEQYF. CDR3 bases: TGTGCCAGCAATTCAGGACAGCGATACGAGCAGTACTTC.

This clone was recorded at least ten times. The rearrangement links TRBV5-1 to TRBJ1-5; D perhaps matches TRBD1 (6 bases). This CDR3 comprises 13 residues. Trimming took off 0 bases at V and 7 bases at J, with 8 bases between the two ends. The germline V gene has CDR1 SGHRS and CDR2 YFSETQ. DNA of the CDR3: TGCGCCAGCAGCTTGGACAGGGAACAGCCCCAGCATTTT. Protein: CASSLDREQPQHF. Together with reference TRBV5-1 and TRBJ1-5, the CDR3 gives the full variable domain: KAGVTQTPRYLIKTRGQQVTLSCSPISGHRSVSWYQQTPGQGLQFLFEYFSETQRNKGNFPGRFSGRQFSNSRSEMNVSTLELGDSALYLCASSLDREQPQHFGDGTRLSIL.

A few counts support this clone. V is TRBV7-9 and J is TRBJ1-1, with D uncertain. Per germline, CDR1 SEHNR and CDR2 FQNEAQ (reference sequence). CDR3 length: 12 residues. The V end was cut by 1 base, the J end by 7 bases, with 7 bases between. CDR3 loop: CASSLVGYEAFF. CDR3 sequence (DNA): TGTGCCAGCAGCTTAGTGGGGTATGAAGCTTTCTTT.

This clone is labeled as large (0.1 to 1%). The chain is built from TRBV27 and TRBJ2-3; no reliable D call. Germline-derived CDR1 and CDR2 are MNHEY and SMNVEV (reference sequence). Trimming removed 2 bases from V and 4 bases from J, with 10 bases in between. The CDR3 runs 14 residues. CDR3 sequence (DNA): TGTGCCAGCAGTTTAGACGGGCCCTCAGATACGCAGTATTTT. This gives the protein CASSLDGPSDTQYF.

V usage is TRBV18 and J usage is TRBJ1-5, with a weak D call TRBD1 (5 bases). Trimming shortened V by 2 bases and J by 5 bases, and 10 bases separated the two germline ends. Germline V gives CDR1 KGHSH, CDR2 LQKENI. There are 14 residues in the CDR3. CDR3 in amino acids: CASSPTQGHQPQHF. In DNA, the CDR3 is TGTGCCAGCTCACCAACGCAGGGACATCAGCCCCAGCATTTT.

In its sample, this clone is medium-sized (0.01 to 0.1%). The genes are TRBV7-9 and TRBJ2-7; 9 bases fit TRBD1. V shed 5 bases and J 0 bases; nucleotides not matched to a gene: 11. The germline V gene has CDR1 SEHNR and CDR2 FQNEAQ (reference sequence). The CDR3 spans 17 residues. This CDR3 reads CASSSGQGSSFSYEQYF. CDR3 nucleotides: TGTGCCAGCAGCAGCGGACAGGGGTCCTCTTTCTCCTACGAGCAGTACTTC. Variable domain in full (rest from reference TRBV7-9 and TRBJ2-7): DTGVSQNPRHKITKRGQNVTFRCDPISEHNRLYWYRQTLGQGPEFLTYFQNEAQLEKSRLLSDRFSAERPKGSFSTLEIQRTEQGDSAMYLCASSSGQGSSFSYEQYFGPGTRLTVT.

This clone is medium-sized by share. The chain employs TRBV10-3 and TRBJ2-1; no reliable D call. Germline lookup yields CDR1 ENHRY and CDR2 SYGVKD. V was trimmed by 9 bases and J by 7 bases, leaving 16 bases between them. This CDR3 contains 13 residues. CDR3 sequence reads: CAIGRSAENEQFF. DNA for the CDR3: TGTGCCATAGGACGTTCAGCTGAGAATGAGCAGTTCTTC.

The chain combines TRBV28 with TRBJ2-7, with D tentatively TRBD1 or TRBD2 (7 bases each). V lost 3 bases and J lost 5, with 14 bases in between. The CDR3 loop spans 14 amino acids. CDR1 MDHEN and CDR2 SYDVKM come from the germline V gene. CDR3 coding DNA: TGTGCCAGCAGTTTTCGGCAGGGGGGGAACGAGCAGTACTTC. Its translation: CASSFRQGGNEQYF.

This clone occurred a few times. This chain connects TRBV28 to TRBJ2-1; a weak D match, TRBD2 (6 bases). The CDR3 sequence is 17 residues long. V gave up 1 base and J gave up 2 bases, with 15 bases separating them. Per germline, CDR1 MDHEN and CDR2 SYDVKM. The CDR3, as DNA: TGTGCCAGCAGTTTATCCGGGACTTTCTACGCCTACAATGAGCAGTTCTTC. Translating gives CASSLSGTFYAYNEQFF.

The chain recombines TRBV27 with TRBJ2-1; 8 nucleotides agree with TRBD2. Germline lookup yields CDR1 MNHEY and CDR2 SMNVEV (reference sequence). V shed 5 bases, J shed 11 bases, and the junction held 11 bases outside the gene matches. This CDR3 region has 14 residues. In DNA, the CDR3 is TGTGCCAGCAGTCCCTCTCAGAGCGGGGGCCAGCAGTTCTTC. It translates to CASSPSQSGGQQFF.

This clone came up a few times. The rearrangement links TRBV12-3 or TRBV12-4 to TRBJ2-7; D may be TRBD2 (6 bases). The CDR3 runs to 15 residues. Trimming stripped 6 bases from V and 5 bases from J, with 20 bases between. The CDR3 sequence is CASSNRGITSHEQYF. The DNA for the CDR3 is TGTGCCAGCAGCAACCGCGGGATAACAAGCCACGAGCAGTACTTC.

This clone has more than one count but fewer than ten. The chain carries TRBV28 and TRBJ2-5; the D gene is possibly TRBD2 (6 bases). The CDR3 loop spans 12 amino acids. Germline V CDR1 and CDR2: MDHEN, SYDVKM. V lost 5 bases and J 3 bases, leaving 7 bases between the germline ends. The CDR3 spells CASSAGKETQYF. The CDR3 DNA is TGTGCCAGCAGTGCGGGAAAAGAGACCCAGTACTTC.

The chain carries TRBV20-1 and TRBJ1-5; possibly TRBD1 for D (5 bases). Per germline, CDR1 DFQATT and CDR2 SNEGSKA (reference sequence). The V end lost 5 bases, the J end lost 6 bases, and 20 bases lay between the germline ends. This CDR3 is 15 amino acids long. The CDR3 region has the DNA TGCAGTGCTTTTCGCCCCCAGGGAATAGGTCAGCCCCAGCATTTT. This encodes CSAFRPQGIGQPQHF.

This chain joins TRBV6-5 and TRBJ1-6; weak D call: TRBD1 (6 bases). The V gene lost 4 bases and the J gene lost 9 bases, with 25 bases spanning the gap. This CDR3 has 18 amino acids. The germline V gene has CDR1 MNHEY and CDR2 SVGAGI. Here the CDR3 reads CASSFAAATRGASSPLHF. The CDR3 DNA follows: TGTGCCAGCAGTTTCGCTGCGGCCACCCGGGGGGCGTCTTCACCCCTCCACTTT.

This clone was found many times. This may be a read error: a much more frequent sequence differs by one nucleotide. The final CDR3 position lacks the conserved phenylalanine or tryptophan, pointing to a likely read error. The chain is built from TRBV6-2 or TRBV6-3 and TRBJ2-7, with D unclear. The CDR3 consists of 14 residues. From germline, CDR1 is MNHEY and CDR2 SVGEGT. V lost 5 bases to trimming and J lost 0 bases, with 11 bases between them. As DNA, the CDR3 is TGTGCCAGCAGTAGCGTCCGAAGCTCCTACGAGCAGTACCTC. Translating gives CASSSVRSSYEQYL.

This clone is labeled as medium-sized. CDR3 in amino acids: CSPQGEGGYGYTF. In DNA, the CDR3 is TGCAGTCCCCAGGGGGAGGGTGGCTATGGCTACACCTTC. The J gene is TRBJ1-2, the V gene TRBV20-1, with TRBD1 matching 7 bases. CDR3 length: 13 residues. Germline V gives CDR1 DFQATT, CDR2 SNEGSKA (reference sequence). Trimming removed 8 bases from V and 4 bases from J; junction bases left unmatched: 10.